The text below deals with one T cell receptor (beta chain). The record originates from a study of blood T cell repertoires in COVID-19. Study context: Some COVID-19 samples were acute and others convalescent; all came from the United States, Italy and Spain.

This CDR3 is built from 17 residues. The V segment lost 1 base and the J segment 7 bases; nucleotides outside the gene matches: 6. CDR1 is ENHRY, CDR2 SYGVKD, per germline. The study drew participants aged about 18 to 90 years from roughly 25 US areas. Cohort 3 recovered donors had two negative PCRs, clearance, or symptom resolution. This table comes from immunoSEQ multiplex PCR, and its TCRdb copy is limited to in-frame clones, with some not included. The table records a few hundred thousand clones, 90% of them present only once. Sequences were obtained from PBMCs or T cells enriched from blood (not recorded which). The sequence derives from a man aged 18-30 years who had recovered from COVID-19. This chain connects TRBV10-3 to TRBJ2-1; 14 bases line up with TRBD2. CDR3 sequence (DNA): TGTGCCATCAGTGAGTTGGCCGGGACTAGCGGGGGAAATGAGCAGTTCTTC. It specifies CAISELAGTSGGNEQFF.